This TCR beta chain is drawn from a study of blood T cell repertoires in COVID-19. TCRdb's table, derived via immunoSEQ multiplex PCR, lists solely in-frame clones and lacks some. This table holds about 140,000 clones, about 80% found once. Cohorts were determined from participant-reported clinical history. The CDR3 has 15 amino acids. Germline CDR1 and CDR2: SGHVS and FQNEAQ. The germline V and J ends were trimmed by 1 base and 7 bases, with 16 bases remaining between them. The sequence derives from a woman aged 45-60 years who had recovered from COVID-19. The gene calls are TRBV7-8 and TRBJ1-2, with D tentatively TRBD1 (6 bases). The sequencing input was PBMCs or T cells enriched from blood (not recorded which). CDR3 loop: CASSLVVVGARGYTF. The DNA for the CDR3 is TGTGCCAGCAGCTTAGTGGTGGTGGGGGCGCGTGGCTACACCTTC.